The 19 T cell receptor beta chains in this list originate from one sample, sequenced in a study of molecular identifiers for immune sequencing clone quantification. TCRdb re-called the PCR reads through MiXCR, storing one row per CDR3 protein. The sample consists of 23,000 or so distinct CDR3 sequences, roughly 17% of them appearing once. The sequenced sample consisted of naive CD8+ T cells from blood, with Jurkat cell RNA spiked in. As to subset: FACS-sorted CD8+CD4-CCR7+CD45RA+ naive T cells. All receptors derive from a human donor in good health. Some libraries in this study had Jurkat cell RNA spiked in.

This clonotype was seen just once. A single base separates this from a much larger clone, so it may be a read error. The chain has TRBV7-6 and TRBJ2-3; D is unresolved. Germline loops: CDR1 SGHVS, CDR2 FNYEAQ. V was trimmed by 1 base and J by 4 bases, leaving 6 bases between them. The CDR3 is 13 amino acids. The CDR3 nucleotides read TGTGCCAGCAGCTTAGGACGCGCAGATACGCAGTATTTT. Protein sequence: CASSLGRADTQYF.

At least ten counts were recorded for this clonotype. J is TRBJ1-1 and V is TRBV9; perhaps TRBD1 as D (6 bases). Germline CDR1 is SGDLS and CDR2 is YYNGEE. V dropped 0 bases and J dropped 2 bases, with 11 bases sitting between them. The length of the CDR3 is 15 residues. CDR3: CASSVDGQLNTEAFF. CDR3 nucleotide sequence: TGTGCCAGCAGCGTAGATGGACAGCTTAACACTGAAGCTTTCTTT.

This clonotype was seen ten or more times. The chain employs TRBV6-5 and TRBJ1-3; D ambiguous. Trimming pared 10 bases from V and 0 bases from J, leaving 19 bases between. This CDR3 is 16 amino acids long. Looked up from germline, CDR1 is MNHEY and CDR2 is SVGAGI. The CDR3 bases are TGTGCCATAAGCATCCAGATGGGGTTCTCTGGAAACACCATATATTTT. It codes for CAISIQMGFSGNTIYF.

Regarding this clonotype: A single base separates this from a much larger clone, so it may be a read error. The V and J genes are TRBV27 and TRBJ2-3; no reliable D call. V was trimmed by 6 bases and J by 4 bases, leaving 8 bases between them. The CDR3 is 12 residues long. The germline gives CDR1 MNHEY, CDR2 SMNVEV (reference sequence). The CDR3 protein is CASSTDPDTQYF. CDR3 nucleotides: TGTGCCAGCAGCACCGACCCAGATACGCAGTATTTT.

In this sample, this clonotype turned up many times. The chain is built from TRBV6-1 and TRBJ2-3; 10 bases agree with TRBD1. Germline CDR1 is MNHNS and CDR2 is SASEGT. The CDR3 is 15 residues long. V lost 2 bases, J lost 6 bases, and 5 bases stayed unmatched. CDR3 residues: CASSELDRGIDTQYF. CDR3 sequence (DNA): TGTGCCAGCAGTGAATTGGACAGGGGGATTGATACGCAGTATTTT.

This clonotype was recorded many times. The CDR3: CASSSTPGRTDTEAFF. CDR3 in DNA: TGTGCCAGTAGTTCGACTCCGGGACGGACGGACACTGAAGCTTTCTTT. The chain employs TRBV19 and TRBJ1-1, with D maybe TRBD1 (5 bases). Germline assignment: CDR1 LNHDA and CDR2 SQIVND (reference sequence). Deletions cut 5 bases from V and 3 bases from J, with 19 bases between. The CDR3 sequence is 16 residues long. The full variable domain, its missing parts supplied by reference TRBV19 and TRBJ1-1, is DGGITQSPKYLFRKEGQNVTLSCEQNLNHDAMYWYRQDPGQGLRLIYYSQIVNDFQKGDIAEGYSVSREKKESFPLTVTSAQKNPTAFYLCASSSTPGRTDTEAFFGQGTRLTVV.

This clonotype was seen repeatedly, ten times or more. This sequence joins TRBV6-2 or TRBV6-3 and TRBJ2-1; TRBD1 matches 8 bases. There are 14 residues in the CDR3. Trimming at V came to 7 bases and at J to 3 bases, leaving 5 bases not matched to a gene. CDR1 is MNHEY and CDR2 is SVGEGT in the germline V gene. DNA for the CDR3: TGTGCCAGCAACTACAGGGGGGACTACAATGAGCAGTTCTTC. Translation: CASNYRGDYNEQFF.

Worth noting for this clonotype: This could be a read error, since a much larger clone is one nucleotide away. This chain links TRBV5-6 with TRBJ1-1; D is unresolved. The CDR3 covers 14 residues. Looked up from germline, CDR1 is SGHDT and CDR2 is YYEEEE. Written as DNA, the CDR3 is TGTGCCAGCAGCCTTACGTCTGGGAACACTGAAGCTTGCTTT. Translating gives CASSLTSGNTEACF.

In its sample, this clonotype was seen a few times. A read error may be the cause here, since a much bigger clone is one base away. V and J are TRBV10-2 and TRBJ2-7; 7 nucleotides match TRBD1. The CDR3 has 16 residues. With 2 bases clipped from V and 6 bases from J, the junction kept 13 bases outside the gene matches. Germline CDR1 reads WSHSY; CDR2 reads SAAADI. CDR3 loop: CASSETTGTEACEQYF. DNA of the CDR3: TGCGCCAGCAGTGAGACTACCGGGACAGAAGCCTGCGAGCAGTACTTC.

There are many counts of this clonotype. V gene TRBV11-2 combines with J gene TRBJ1-1; 9 nucleotides agree with TRBD1. Germline trimming cut 3 bases from V and 5 bases from J; bases unmatched to any gene: 10. The germline V gene has CDR1 SGHAT and CDR2 FQNNGV. CDR3 size: 16 residues. The CDR3 coding sequence is TGTGCCAGCAGCTTGGACAGGGGATACAGGGGAACTGAAGCTTTCTTT. Translation gives CASSLDRGYRGTEAFF.

This clonotype was picked up many times. This chain connects TRBV12-3 or TRBV12-4 to TRBJ2-2, with a possible D match to TRBD2 (5 bases). The length of the CDR3 is 16 residues. Trimming left V 3 bases short and J 0 bases short, with 11 bases between. In DNA form, the CDR3 reads TGTGCCAGCAGTTTTCTGGGAGACCCGAACACCGGGGAGCTGTTTTTT. Translating gives CASSFLGDPNTGELFF.

This clonotype was seen many times. The gene calls are TRBV19 and TRBJ2-5, with 7 bases fitting TRBD1. Trimming removed 5 bases from V and 1 base from J; junction bases left unmatched: 4. Germline CDR1 LNHDA, CDR2 SQIVND (reference sequence). The CDR3 consists of 14 residues. The CDR3 nucleotides read TGTGCCAGTAGTGGATGGGACAGCCAAGAGACCCAGTACTTC. It is translated as CASSGWDSQETQYF. Full variable domain (outside the CDR3, taken from reference TRBV19 and TRBJ2-5): DGGITQSPKYLFRKEGQNVTLSCEQNLNHDAMYWYRQDPGQGLRLIYYSQIVNDFQKGDIAEGYSVSREKKESFPLTVTSAQKNPTAFYLCASSGWDSQETQYFGPGTRLLVL.

This clonotype was observed many times. V and J are TRBV12-3 or TRBV12-4 and TRBJ1-1, with TRBD1 identical over 8 bases. Unmatched junction bases numbered 13, after V lost 5 bases and J lost 5 bases. The length of the CDR3 is 16 residues. The DNA of the CDR3 is TGTGCCAGCAGTCCCGGACAGGGCGGTTCATGGACTGAAGCTTTCTTT. Its translation: CASSPGQGGSWTEAFF.

This clonotype qualifies as medium-sized. The chain recombines TRBV4-3 with TRBJ2-7; 9 bases are shared with TRBD1. V lost 1 base to trimming and J lost 4 bases; unmatched junction nucleotides: 5. Germline CDR1 LGHNA, CDR2 YSLEER. This CDR3 spans 15 amino acids. The CDR3 DNA is TGCGCCAGCAGCCAAGGGGGGACAGGGCAGTACGAGCAGTACTTC. This gives the protein CASSQGGTGQYEQYF.

Only one count was recorded for this clonotype. A much larger clone sits a single nucleotide away, making a read error possible. The conserved closing phenylalanine or tryptophan is absent in this CDR3, likely reflecting a read error. The CDR3 loop is CASSFVSNTEAFS. For the CDR3, the DNA is TGTGCCAGCAGTTTTGTTTCGAACACTGAAGCTTTCTCT. The chain uses TRBV12-3 or TRBV12-4 and TRBJ1-1; no reliable D call. Trimming took 3 bases from V and 1 from J, leaving 6 bases between them. CDR3 length: 13 residues.

In the case of this clonotype: Being one base from a much bigger clone, this may be a read error. The gene calls are TRBV4-2 and TRBJ2-7; D not certain. Germline CDR1 reads LGHNA; CDR2 reads YNFKEQ. The length of the CDR3 is 14 residues. The CDR3 sequence is CASSHGPPPNERYF. The DNA of the CDR3 is TGTGCCAGCAGCCATGGGCCCCCTCCAAACGAGCGGTACTTC.

Ten or more counts support this clonotype. V and J are TRBV6-2 or TRBV6-3 and TRBJ2-3, with D possibly matching TRBD1 (5 bases). V lost 5 bases and J 2 bases, leaving 11 bases between the germline ends. The CDR3 totals 14 residues. The germline V gene has CDR1 MNHEY and CDR2 SVGEGT. The CDR3 is CASSDSRLTDTQYF. DNA of the CDR3: TGTGCCAGCAGTGACAGCAGACTCACAGATACGCAGTATTTT.

This clonotype was counted many times. This chain uses TRBV3-1 with TRBJ1-4; D is ambiguous. The CDR3 runs 15 residues. V lost 1 base and J 8 bases, leaving 14 bases between the germline ends. CDR1 is LGHDT, CDR2 YNNKEL, per germline (reference sequence). The CDR3 here is CASSQGPRLEEKLFF. The CDR3 DNA sequence: TGTGCCAGCAGCCAAGGACCCAGGTTAGAAGAAAAACTGTTTTTT.

This clonotype was observed at least ten times. This chain joins TRBV5-6 and TRBJ1-1, with D hard to call. Trimming shortened V by 0 bases and J by 3 bases, and 3 bases separated the two germline ends. Germline V gene lookup returns CDR1 SGHDT and CDR2 YYEEEE. The CDR3 is 12 residues long. This CDR3 is CASSLVDTEAFF. CDR3 nucleotides: TGTGCCAGCAGCTTGGTTGACACTGAAGCTTTCTTT.